The clone carrying this T cell receptor (beta chain) was recorded many times. Its antigen is undetermined. This record belongs to a study of T-cell reconstitution after alpha-beta-depleted transplantation in children. Study-level findings and limits: By one year post-transplant, T-cell counts and diversity largely arose from T cells that were newly produced.

The CDR3 sequence is 15 residues long. Trimming took 4 bases from V and 0 from J, leaving 11 bases between them. Germline V gives CDR1 SGHRS, CDR2 YFSETQ. Preparation of the TCRbeta library was carried out with unique molecular identifiers. One entry per CDR3 protein, called by TCRdb with MiXCR from the PCR reads. In the table there are roughly 670,000 distinct CDR3 sequences, over 10% of which are singletons. The chain employs TRBV5-1 and TRBJ1-3; no firm D call. Sequencing was performed on PBMCs, taken before TCRalphabeta/CD19-depleted stem cell transplant. The source of this sequence is a girl under 10 years old with congenital amegakaryocytic thrombocytopenia, due to receive a stem cell transplant. The CDR3 region is CASSLGLSSGNTIYF. CDR3 DNA sequence: TGCGCCAGCAGCCTCGGACTGAGCTCTGGAAACACCATATATTTT.